The entry below describes one T cell receptor (beta chain). What it recognizes is unknown. This PCR relied on a set of 60 Vbeta primers and 13 Jbeta primers. TCRdb keeps only in-frame clones here, not all; method: immunoSEQ multiplex PCR. This table has 90,000 to 150,000 clones, roughly 65% appearing once. This sample is drawn from a study of cytomegalovirus exposure and HLA in healthy donors. General study points: Many donors carried some public TCRs, although rarity characterized most TCR sequences. A few chains linked to CMV were shown in vitro to be specific for CMV antigens.

This CDR3 has 16 amino acids. Trimming took 5 bases from V and 4 from J, leaving 17 bases between them. In germline, CDR1 is LNHNV, CDR2 YYDKDF (reference sequence). The clonotype was recovered from a man aged 35-49 years in good health and CMV-seropositive. The sequenced sample consisted of PBMCs. The chain links TRBV15 to TRBJ2-2; D gene ambiguous. CDR3 in amino acids: CATSSPHRQSTGELFF. The CDR3 nucleotides are TGTGCCACCAGCTCCCCTCACAGACAAAGCACCGGGGAGCTGTTTTTT.